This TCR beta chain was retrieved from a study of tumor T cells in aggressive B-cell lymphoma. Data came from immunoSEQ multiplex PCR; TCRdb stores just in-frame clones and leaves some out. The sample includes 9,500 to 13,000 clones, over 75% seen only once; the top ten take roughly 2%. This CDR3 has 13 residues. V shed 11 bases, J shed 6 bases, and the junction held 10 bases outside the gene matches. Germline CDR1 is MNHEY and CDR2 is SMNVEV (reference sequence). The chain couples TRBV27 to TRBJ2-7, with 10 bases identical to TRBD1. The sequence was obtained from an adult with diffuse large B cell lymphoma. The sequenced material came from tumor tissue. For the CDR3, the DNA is TGTGCCGCGACAGGGGGCGCAGTCCTCGAGCAGTACTTC. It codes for CAATGGAVLEQYF.